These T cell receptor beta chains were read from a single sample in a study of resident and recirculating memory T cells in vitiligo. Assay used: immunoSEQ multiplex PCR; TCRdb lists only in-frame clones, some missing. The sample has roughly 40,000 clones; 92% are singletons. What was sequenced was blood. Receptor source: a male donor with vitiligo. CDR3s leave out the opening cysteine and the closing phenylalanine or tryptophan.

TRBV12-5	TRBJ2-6	ASGSTGSGANVLT
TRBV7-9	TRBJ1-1	ASSDQANTEAF
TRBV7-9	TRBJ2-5	ASSLGVAGTQETQY
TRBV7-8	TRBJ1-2	ASSPPKGQGYYGYT
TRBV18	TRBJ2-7	ASSPIEGSEQY
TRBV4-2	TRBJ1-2	ASSPRAGADYGYT
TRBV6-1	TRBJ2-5	ASRTMVGVQETQY
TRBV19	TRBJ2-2	ASSISGGGTGELF
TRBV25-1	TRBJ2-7	ASRKGGGQGLYEQY
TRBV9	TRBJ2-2	ASSGGGLDTGELF
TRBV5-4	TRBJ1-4	ASSRDSQGANEKLF
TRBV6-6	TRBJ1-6	ASSYGQGDSPLH
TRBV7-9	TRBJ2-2	ASSSSNTGELF
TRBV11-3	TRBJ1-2	ASSLGDSHYGYT
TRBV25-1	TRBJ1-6	ASSGHQGYSPLH
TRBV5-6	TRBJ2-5	ASSWGPEETQY
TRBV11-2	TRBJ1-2	ASSRAGGNYGYT
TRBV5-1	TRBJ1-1	ASSGGTGVGEAF
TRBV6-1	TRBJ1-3	ASSQGTARGSSGNTIY
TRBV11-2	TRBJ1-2	ASSHLRGNYGYT
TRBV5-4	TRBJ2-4	ASMGGAGAENIQY
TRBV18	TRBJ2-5	ASSPVTRETQY
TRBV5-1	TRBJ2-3	ASSSAGTSTDTQY